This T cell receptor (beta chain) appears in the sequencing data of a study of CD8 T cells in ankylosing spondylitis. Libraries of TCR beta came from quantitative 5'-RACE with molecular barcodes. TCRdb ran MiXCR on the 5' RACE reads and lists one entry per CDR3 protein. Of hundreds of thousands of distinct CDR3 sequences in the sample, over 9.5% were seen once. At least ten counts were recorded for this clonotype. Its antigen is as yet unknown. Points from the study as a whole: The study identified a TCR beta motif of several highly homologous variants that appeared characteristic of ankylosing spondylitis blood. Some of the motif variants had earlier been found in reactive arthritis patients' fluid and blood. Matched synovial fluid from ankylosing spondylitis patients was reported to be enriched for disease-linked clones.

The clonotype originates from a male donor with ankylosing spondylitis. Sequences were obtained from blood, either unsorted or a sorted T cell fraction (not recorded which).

DNA of the CDR3: TGCAGTGCTAGACCGGGACAGACCACAGATACGCAGTATTTT. It yields the protein CSARPGQTTDTQYF. The genes are TRBV20-1 and TRBJ2-3, with 7 bases aligning to TRBD1. J gave up 2 bases and V 2 bases, and 4 bases lay outside the gene matches. This CDR3 has 14 residues. Germline-derived CDR1 and CDR2 are DFQATT and SNEGSKA (reference sequence).